These T cell receptor beta chains were read from a single sample in a study of blood T cell repertoires in COVID-19. Repertoires were generated with immunoSEQ multiplex PCR, while TCRdb's copy carries only in-frame clones and drops some. Seen here are just over 650,000 clones, 75% to 90% observed once, and the top ten hold more than 0.25%. Sequencing was performed on peripheral blood. Source of these receptors: a woman aged 18 to 35 with acute or convalescent COVID-19. Each CDR3 is given with its conserved first and last residue. D genes are given only for firm matches. Some rows have no size entry. The others give once, few or many, or a class for an expanded clone.

v_call: TRBV6-5
clone_size: .
j_call: TRBJ1-2
d_call: TRBD1
cdr3_nt: TGTGCCAGTTTACAGGGGATGGTAAAAGGCGGCTACACCTTC
cdr3_aa: CASLQGMVKGGYTF

v_call: TRBV12-3/TRBV12-4
clone_size: .
j_call: TRBJ1-1
d_call: .
cdr3_nt: TGTGCCAGCAGGGTAAACATGAACACTGAAGCTTTCTTT
cdr3_aa: CASRVNMNTEAFF

v_call: TRBV9
clone_size: few
j_call: TRBJ1-1
d_call: .
cdr3_nt: TGTGCCAGCAGCGTAGACGGAGCTAACACTGAAGCTTTCTTT
cdr3_aa: CASSVDGANTEAFF

v_call: TRBV3-1/TRBV3-2
clone_size: .
j_call: TRBJ1-1
d_call: TRBD1
cdr3_nt: TGTGCCAGCAGCCAAGATGGGAGGGGGACAGGGGTCAGCGACACTGAAGCTTTCTTT
cdr3_aa: CASSQDGRGTGVSDTEAFF

v_call: TRBV10-2
clone_size: once
j_call: TRBJ1-1
d_call: .
cdr3_nt: TGCGCCAGCAGTGGCCGGTGGAGCACTGAAGCTTTCTTT
cdr3_aa: CASSGRWSTEAFF

v_call: TRBV29-1
clone_size: few
j_call: TRBJ2-1
d_call: .
cdr3_nt: TGCAGCGCCCCTACAGGGAGCTCCTACAATGAGCAGTTCTTC
cdr3_aa: CSAPTGSSYNEQFF

v_call: TRBV3-1/TRBV3-2
clone_size: few
j_call: TRBJ2-3
d_call: TRBD2
cdr3_nt: TGTGCCAGCAGCCCCATAGCGGGGGGGCTGGATACGCAGTATTTT
cdr3_aa: CASSPIAGGLDTQYF

v_call: TRBV4-3
clone_size: .
j_call: TRBJ1-5
d_call: .
cdr3_nt: TGCGCCAGCAGCCAAGTAGAGCAGGTCGGCCCCCAGCATTTT
cdr3_aa: CASSQVEQVGPQHF

v_call: TRBV24-1
clone_size: .
j_call: TRBJ1-2
d_call: TRBD1
cdr3_nt: TGTGCCACCAGTGATTTCCGGGACAGCTATGGCTACACCTTC
cdr3_aa: CATSDFRDSYGYTF

v_call: TRBV6-6
clone_size: .
j_call: TRBJ2-7
d_call: .
cdr3_nt: TGTGCCAGCAGTTACGAGGAAGGGGGAATAAACGAGCAGTACTTC
cdr3_aa: CASSYEEGGINEQYF

v_call: TRBV4-2
clone_size: few
j_call: TRBJ1-2
d_call: .
cdr3_nt: TGTGCCAGCAGCCAAGACCCCGGCCGGGAGTATGGCTACACCTTC
cdr3_aa: CASSQDPGREYGYTF

v_call: TRBV30
clone_size: .
j_call: TRBJ2-7
d_call: .
cdr3_nt: TGTGCCTGGAGGGATCTGGGTGCGGTGGACGAGCAGTACTTC
cdr3_aa: CAWRDLGAVDEQYF

v_call: TRBV5-1
clone_size: once
j_call: TRBJ1-4
d_call: .
cdr3_nt: TGCGCCAGCAGCCTCGGGACAACGCCTCTAAATGAAAAACTGTTTTTT
cdr3_aa: CASSLGTTPLNEKLFF

v_call: TRBV11-3
clone_size: .
j_call: TRBJ2-7
d_call: .
cdr3_nt: TGTGCCAGCAGCTTAGGGCGGAACTACGAGCAGTACTTC
cdr3_aa: CASSLGRNYEQYF

v_call: TRBV25-1
clone_size: .
j_call: TRBJ2-2
d_call: TRBD1
cdr3_nt: TGTGCCAGCAGTGAAGGCGACAGGGATCACGGGGAGCTGTTTTTT
cdr3_aa: CASSEGDRDHGELFF

v_call: TRBV2
clone_size: .
j_call: TRBJ2-7
d_call: .
cdr3_nt: TGTGCCAACCAGGGGAGCTCCTACGAGCAGTACTTC
cdr3_aa: CANQGSSYEQYF